This T cell receptor beta chain was sequenced for a study of cytomegalovirus exposure and HLA in healthy donors. Germline V gene lookup returns CDR1 LNHDA and CDR2 SQIVND (reference sequence). The CDR3 has 20 residues. J lost 2 bases, V lost 3 bases, and 19 bases had no gene match. The PCR employed 60 Vbeta primers together with 13 Jbeta primers. Sequenced by immunoSEQ multiplex PCR; TCRdb stores in-frame clones only, minus some. The sample lists under 200,000 clones; roughly nine tenths were seen once. The material sequenced was PBMCs. The V call is TRBV19, the J call TRBJ2-3; 8 bases are a match to TRBD2. The receptor comes from a boy between 2 and 10 years old in good health and CMV-seronegative. In DNA, the CDR3 is TGTGCCAGTAGTATTAAGGCGGTCTTAAGGCGGGGGGTGATCACAGATACGCAGTATTTT. It is translated as CASSIKAVLRRGVITDTQYF.